The sequence of this T cell receptor beta chain was determined in a study of control samples from healthy donors and cancer patients. Some clones are missing from TCRdb's copy, which holds only in-frame ones; the method was immunoSEQ multiplex PCR. The table has 150,000 or so clones, roughly 90% seen once. CDR1 is SGHTS, CDR2 YDEGEE, per germline. Trimming took off 4 bases at V and 2 bases at J, with 13 bases between the two ends. The CDR3 has 15 residues. The specimen was blood. The clonotype was recovered from a woman between 50 and 59 years old in good health. The gene calls are TRBV5-8 and TRBJ1-3; D perhaps matches TRBD1 (6 bases). As DNA, the CDR3 is TGTGCCAGCAGCCTAACAGGGAGTCCTGGAAACACCATATATTTT. Its translation: CASSLTGSPGNTIYF.